The 18 T cell receptor beta chains below come from one sample, sequenced in a study of OX40 agonist ivuxolimab in advanced cancers. Sequenced by immunoSEQ multiplex PCR; TCRdb stores in-frame clones only, minus some. The sample holds 77,000 or so clones, about 84% seen once. The source was CD4+ or CD8+ T cells sorted from blood, collected in a trial of the OX40 agonist ivuxolimab. The receptors originated from an adult with an advanced solid tumor such as melanoma, head and neck, liver or kidney cancer.

This chain links TRBV28 with TRBJ2-5; 10 nucleotides agree with TRBD1. The V and J ends lost 5 bases and 4 bases, in that order; junction bases with no gene match: 10. The CDR3 is 16 amino acids. Looked up from germline, CDR1 is MDHEN and CDR2 is SYDVKM. CDR3 amino acids: CASSAGTGAWVETQYF. The DNA of the CDR3 is TGTGCCAGCAGTGCCGGGACAGGGGCTTGGGTAGAGACCCAGTACTTC. The full variable domain, in which reference TRBV28 and TRBJ2-5 provide the parts outside the CDR3, is DVKVTQSSRYLVKRTGEKVFLECVQDMDHENMFWYRQDPGLGLRLIYFSYDVKMKEKGDIPEGYSVSREKKERFSLILESASTNQTSMYLCASSAGTGAWVETQYFGPGTRLLVL.

The V and J genes are TRBV7-9 and TRBJ2-5, with unresolved D. Germline V CDR1 and CDR2: SEHNR, FQNEAQ (reference sequence). The CDR3 is 14 residues long. Trimming took off 6 bases at V and 2 bases at J, with 13 bases between the two ends. CDR3 nucleotides: TGTGCCAGCAGTTACCTTCAGGTACAAGAGACCCAGTACTTC. This codes for CASSYLQVQETQYF.

The chain recombines TRBV11-1 with TRBJ2-2; D gene unclear. Trimming shortened V by 4 bases and J by 9 bases, and 9 bases separated the two germline ends. The CDR3 sequence is 12 residues long. The germline gives CDR1 SGHAT, CDR2 FQDESV (reference sequence). The CDR3 DNA reads as TGTGCCAGCAGCTCCGGGCACTGGGAGCTGTTTTTT. It translates to CASSSGHWELFF.

The chain recombines TRBV6-5 with TRBJ2-3; D unresolved. In germline, CDR1 is MNHEY, CDR2 SVGAGI. V shed 6 bases and J shed 4 bases, with 8 bases lying between them. The CDR3 sequence is 12 residues long. This CDR3 reads CASRSSSDTQYF. In DNA, the CDR3 is TGTGCCAGCAGGTCTAGTTCAGATACGCAGTATTTT.

This clone was seen only a few times. The gene calls are TRBV19 and TRBJ1-4; D call uncertain. V was cut by 8 bases and J by 6 bases, with 10 bases left in between. CDR1 LNHDA and CDR2 SQIVND come from the germline V gene (reference sequence). This CDR3 comprises 12 residues. The CDR3 nucleotides are TGTGCCAGTGCGTCGTACGATGAAAAACTGTTTTTT. This encodes CASASYDEKLFF. The full variable domain, rest sourced from reference TRBV19 and TRBJ1-4, is DGGITQSPKYLFRKEGQNVTLSCEQNLNHDAMYWYRQDPGQGLRLIYYSQIVNDFQKGDIAEGYSVSREKKESFPLTVTSAQKNPTAFYLCASASYDEKLFFGSGTQLSVL.

The chain uses TRBV5-1 and TRBJ2-1; 9 bases map to TRBD2. Per germline, CDR1 SGHRS and CDR2 YFSETQ. Trimming took 3 bases from V and 3 from J; bases not matched to a gene: 4. The CDR3 totals 15 residues. CDR3 sequence (DNA): TGCGCCAGCAGCTCTGGGACTAGCAGCTACAATGAGCAGTTCTTC. Residues: CASSSGTSSYNEQFF.

The chain recombines TRBV5-6 with TRBJ1-4; tentative D call: TRBD1 (5 bases). Germline V gives CDR1 SGHDT, CDR2 YYEEEE. Trimming took 1 base from V and 6 from J, leaving 7 bases between them. The CDR3 is 13 residues long. DNA of the CDR3: TGTGCCAGCAGCTTGCCGGGGGATGAAAAACTGTTTTTT. This sequence encodes CASSLPGDEKLFF.

The CDR3 DNA is TGCGCCAGCAGCACTTCAAGCTCCTACAATGAGCAGTTCTTC. Amino acids: CASSTSSSYNEQFF. The rearrangement joins TRBV5-1 to TRBJ2-1; D remains unclear. CDR3 size: 14 residues. Germline CDR1 reads SGHRS; CDR2 reads YFSETQ. Trimming cost V 4 bases and J 0 bases, with 8 bases left between them.

The chain recombines TRBV19 with TRBJ1-1; unclear D gene. The CDR3 length is 13 residues. Trimming took 6 bases from V and 1 from J, leaving 9 bases between them. Germline V gene lookup returns CDR1 LNHDA and CDR2 SQIVND (reference sequence). The CDR3 DNA sequence: TGTGCCAGTAGATCCGGGTGGAACACTGAAGCTTTCTTT. The encoded protein is CASRSGWNTEAFF. Full variable domain (rest looked up from reference TRBV19 and TRBJ1-1): DGGITQSPKYLFRKEGQNVTLSCEQNLNHDAMYWYRQDPGQGLRLIYYSQIVNDFQKGDIAEGYSVSREKKESFPLTVTSAQKNPTAFYLCASRSGWNTEAFFGQGTRLTVV.

This chain uses TRBV6-1 with TRBJ1-5; TRBD1 aligns across 10 bases. The CDR3 loop spans 15 amino acids. Germline loops: CDR1 MNHNS, CDR2 SASEGT. V dropped 6 bases and J dropped 5; count of bases not matched to a gene: 7. The CDR3 nucleotides are TGTGCCAGCAGACACCGGGACAGGGGATATCAGCCCCAGCATTTT. This sequence encodes CASRHRDRGYQPQHF.

V usage is TRBV27 and J usage is TRBJ2-7; D perhaps matches TRBD2 (6 bases). Germline V lookup: CDR1 MNHEY, CDR2 SMNVEV (reference sequence). Trimming took off 2 bases at V and 2 bases at J, with 10 bases between the two ends. The CDR3 spans 14 residues. This CDR3 reads CASSLTGEAYEQYF. In DNA form, the CDR3 reads TGTGCCAGCAGTTTAACGGGGGAAGCCTACGAGCAGTACTTC.

The table lists this clone with a count of one. The V gene is TRBV18, the J gene TRBJ2-7; TRBD1 agrees at 9 bases. The V and J ends lost 6 bases and 5 bases, in that order; junction bases with no gene match: 5. The CDR3 has 13 residues. CDR1 is KGHSH and CDR2 is LQKENI in the germline V gene. The CDR3 loop is CASSPGQGNEQYF. As DNA, the CDR3 is TGTGCCAGCTCGCCGGGACAGGGTAACGAGCAGTACTTC.

CDR3 DNA: TGTGCCAGCAGTTGGGGGGGGCCCTACGAGCAGTACTTC. The encoded protein is CASSWGGPYEQYF. This chain connects TRBV6-6 to TRBJ2-7; perhaps TRBD2 as D (7 bases). Germline V gives CDR1 MNHNY, CDR2 SVGAGI (reference sequence). The CDR3 is 13 residues long. V gave up 4 bases and J gave up 2 bases, with 9 bases separating them.

The rearrangement joins TRBV9 to TRBJ1-1, with D tentatively TRBD1 (6 bases). Per germline, CDR1 SGDLS and CDR2 YYNGEE. This CDR3 has 15 residues. The V and J ends lost 4 bases and 0 bases respectively, with 13 bases between them. CDR3 nucleotide sequence: TGTGCCAGCAGCCCCACAGGGTCCATGAACACTGAAGCTTTCTTT. This codes for CASSPTGSMNTEAFF.

The sample holds a few counts of this clone. V and J are TRBV4-1 and TRBJ2-1; D could derive from TRBD1 or TRBD2 (6 bases each). Per germline, CDR1 MGHRA and CDR2 YSYEKL. V was cut by 3 bases and J by 15 bases, with 12 bases left in between. This CDR3 comprises 11 residues. The CDR3 nucleotides read TGCGCCAGCAGCCAGGAGGGGGTTCGGTTCTTC. Translated: CASSQEGVRFF.

The V and J genes are TRBV19 and TRBJ1-3; D is unclear. Germline-derived CDR1 and CDR2 are LNHDA and SQIVND (reference sequence). Trimming removed 5 bases from V and 2 bases from J, with 10 bases in between. There are 14 residues in the CDR3. The CDR3 loop reads CASSASRPGNTIYF. DNA of the CDR3: TGTGCCAGTAGTGCCAGTCGTCCTGGAAACACCATATATTTT. The entire variable domain, with the rest obtained from reference TRBV19 and TRBJ1-3, is as follows: DGGITQSPKYLFRKEGQNVTLSCEQNLNHDAMYWYRQDPGQGLRLIYYSQIVNDFQKGDIAEGYSVSREKKESFPLTVTSAQKNPTAFYLCASSASRPGNTIYFGEGSWLTVV.

This clone was counted between two and nine times. The genes are TRBV6-5 and TRBJ1-1; D is ambiguous. The CDR3 has 12 residues. Trimming took 10 bases from V and 7 from J, leaving 16 bases between them. Germline lookup yields CDR1 MNHEY and CDR2 SVGAGI. Written as DNA, the CDR3 is TGTGCCACCCAACCGAGGCGGAGTGAAGCTTTCTTT. Translation: CATQPRRSEAFF.

V is TRBV7-2 and J is TRBJ2-1, with D possibly matching TRBD2 (6 bases). The CDR3 contains 16 residues. V was shortened by 5 bases and J by 13 bases, with 27 bases between the two germline ends. Looked up from germline, CDR1 is SGHTA and CDR2 is FQGNSA. CDR3 residues: CASSQSGTRHMSTQFF. In nucleotides, the CDR3 is TGTGCCAGCAGCCAGTCCGGGACTCGTCACATGTCGACCCAGTTCTTC.